Presented here are 12 T cell receptor beta chains from one specimen sequenced in a study of T cell repertoires in cytomegalovirus infection. Their antigens are not known. One entry per CDR3 protein, called by TCRdb with MiXCR from the reads. Counted here are 640,000 or so distinct CDR3 sequences, 30% to 40% occurring once; the ten biggest clones make up about 20%. The sample in question was cultured PBMCs, obtained from culture after CMV antigen stimulation. All receptors derive from a human donor in good health (CMV status not recorded). Some clones in this sample may be carry-over from other donors' samples.

This clonotype was observed a handful of times. This chain joins TRBV27 and TRBJ2-1; D gene ambiguous. Trimming took off 6 bases at V and 14 bases at J, with 20 bases between the two ends. Per the germline V gene, CDR1 is MNHEY and CDR2 is SMNVEV (reference sequence). This CDR3 has 13 residues. CDR3: CASSSSDAVRKFF. CDR3 DNA sequence: TGTGCCAGCAGCTCTTCGGACGCTGTAAGGAAGTTCTTC.

The V gene is TRBV20-1, the J gene TRBJ1-4; the match to TRBD1 covers 9 bases. V shed 5 bases, J shed 8 bases, and the junction held 0 bases outside the gene matches. CDR3 length: 11 residues. CDR1 and CDR2 (germline): DFQATT, SNEGSKA (reference sequence). The CDR3 coding sequence is TGCAGTGCTGACAGGGGGGAAAAACTGTTTTTT. Residues: CSADRGEKLFF.

This chain links TRBV12-3 or TRBV12-4 with TRBJ2-3, with 9 bases aligning to TRBD2. The V and J ends lost 6 bases and 6 bases, in that order; junction bases with no gene match: 10. CDR3 size: 15 residues. In DNA form, the CDR3 reads TGTGCCAGCAGCCCTCGGGGACTAGCCCTTGATACGCAGTATTTT. Its translation: CASSPRGLALDTQYF.

In its sample, this clonotype was seen a few times. The chain joins TRBV7-6 to TRBJ2-1; tentative D call: TRBD1 (7 bases). This CDR3 has 14 amino acids. The germline V gene encodes CDR1 SGHVS and CDR2 FNYEAQ. Trimming left V 4 bases short and J 9 bases short, with 16 bases between. The DNA for the CDR3 is TGTGCCAGCAGCTCCTGGCGGGACAGCAGTGAGCAGTTCTTC. This sequence encodes CASSSWRDSSEQFF. The complete variable domain, with remaining parts taken from reference TRBV7-6 and TRBJ2-1, reads GAGVSQSPRYKVTKRGQDVALRCDPISGHVSLYWYRQALGQGPEFLTYFNYEAQQDKSGLPNDRFSAERPEGSISTLTIQRTEQRDSAMYRCASSSWRDSSEQFFGPGTRLTVL.

The chain employs TRBV6-1 and TRBJ1-4, with D hard to call. Trimming took off 3 bases at V and 4 bases at J, with 15 bases between the two ends. The CDR3 extends over 16 amino acids. Germline assignment: CDR1 MNHNS and CDR2 SASEGT. The CDR3 is CASSDSLRVFNEKLFF. CDR3 DNA: TGTGCCAGCAGTGATTCGCTTCGGGTCTTTAATGAAAAACTGTTTTTT.

For the CDR3, the DNA is TGTGCCAGCAGTGATCGTACAGAAACTGAAGCTTTCTTT. Translation gives CASSDRTETEAFF. The V and J genes are TRBV6-1 and TRBJ1-1, with D unclear. Looked up from germline, CDR1 is MNHNS and CDR2 is SASEGT. This CDR3 region has 13 residues. V lost 3 bases and J 5 bases, leaving 10 bases between the germline ends.

CDR3 region: CASGVASGGETQYF. The CDR3 bases are TGTGCCAGCGGGGTTGCTAGCGGGGGAGAGACCCAGTACTTC. The chain carries TRBV2 and TRBJ2-5, with 10 bases aligning to TRBD2. The germline gives CDR1 SNHLY, CDR2 FYNNEI. The CDR3 totals 14 residues. V lost 8 bases, J lost 4 bases, and 7 bases stayed unmatched. Together with reference TRBV2 and TRBJ2-5, the CDR3 gives the full variable domain: EPEVTQTPSHQVTQMGQEVILRCVPISNHLYFYWYRQILGQKVEFLVSFYNNEISEKSEIFDDQFSVERPDGSNFTLKIRSTKLEDSAMYFCASGVASGGETQYFGPGTRLLVL.

This clonotype was observed many times. The chain uses TRBV7-2 and TRBJ1-6; tentative D call: TRBD1 (5 bases). Per germline, CDR1 SGHTA and CDR2 FQGNSA. The CDR3 totals 15 residues. Trimming left V 3 bases short and J 7 bases short, with 13 bases between. The CDR3 protein is CASSFLGAPNSPLHF. The CDR3 DNA reads as TGTGCCAGCAGCTTTTTAGGGGCCCCAAATTCACCCCTCCACTTT. Supplemented by reference TRBV7-2 and TRBJ1-6, the full variable domain reads GAGVSQSPSNKVTEKGKDVELRCDPISGHTALYWYRQSLGQGLEFLIYFQGNSAPDKSGLPSDRFSAERTGGSVSTLTIQRTQQEDSAVYLCASSFLGAPNSPLHFGNGTRLTVT.

The chain combines TRBV2 with TRBJ1-2; 8 positions agree with TRBD1. This CDR3 is built from 15 residues. The V segment lost 6 bases and the J segment 3 bases; nucleotides outside the gene matches: 9. Germline values: CDR1 SNHLY, CDR2 FYNNEI. CDR3 amino acids: CASSLDRGKDYGYTF. CDR3 nucleotide sequence: TGTGCCAGCAGCTTAGACAGGGGCAAAGACTATGGCTACACCTTC. Combining the CDR3 with reference TRBV2 and TRBJ1-2 gives the whole variable domain EPEVTQTPSHQVTQMGQEVILRCVPISNHLYFYWYRQILGQKVEFLVSFYNNEISEKSEIFDDQFSVERPDGSNFTLKIRSTKLEDSAMYFCASSLDRGKDYGYTFGSGTRLTVV.

The gene calls are TRBV27 and TRBJ2-1; D may be TRBD1 or TRBD2 (5 bases each). The germline gives CDR1 MNHEY, CDR2 SMNVEV (reference sequence). Trimming removed 6 bases at V and 6 bases at J, with 12 bases between. This CDR3 spans 13 amino acids. In DNA, the CDR3 is TGTGCCAGCAGAGGGACCTGGAGCAATGAGCAGTTCTTC. Encoded protein: CASRGTWSNEQFF.

This chain connects TRBV2 to TRBJ1-1, with D uncertain. The CDR3 contains 14 residues. V gave up 1 base and J gave up 5 bases, with 11 bases separating them. The germline CDR1 and CDR2 sequences are SNHLY and FYNNEI. The CDR3 is CASSEVGGRTEAFF. The CDR3 nucleotides read TGTGCCAGCAGTGAAGTCGGAGGGAGAACTGAAGCTTTCTTT.

As DNA, the CDR3 is TGTGCCACCAGCAGAGACCTACGGCAGCCCCAGCATTTT. This sequence encodes CATSRDLRQPQHF. The rearrangement uses TRBV15 and TRBJ1-5; no reliable D call. This CDR3 is 13 amino acids long. Trimming shortened V by 0 bases and J by 7 bases, and 7 bases separated the two germline ends. The germline V gene has CDR1 LNHNV and CDR2 YYDKDF (reference sequence).